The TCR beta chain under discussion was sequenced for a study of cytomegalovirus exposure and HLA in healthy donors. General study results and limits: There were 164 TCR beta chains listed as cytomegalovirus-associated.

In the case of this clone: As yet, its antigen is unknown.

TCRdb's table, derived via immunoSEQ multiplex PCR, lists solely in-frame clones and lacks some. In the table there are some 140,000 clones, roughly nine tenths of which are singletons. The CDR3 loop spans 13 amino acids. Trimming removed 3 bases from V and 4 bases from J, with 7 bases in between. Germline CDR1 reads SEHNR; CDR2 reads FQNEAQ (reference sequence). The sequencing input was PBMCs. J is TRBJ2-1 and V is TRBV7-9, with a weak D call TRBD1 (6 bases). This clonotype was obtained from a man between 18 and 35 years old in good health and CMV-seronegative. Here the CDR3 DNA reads TGTGCCAGCAGCTTTGGACAGTACAATGAGCAGTTCTTC. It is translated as CASSFGQYNEQFF.